This T cell receptor beta chain is drawn from a study of shared clonotypes between healthy human individuals. Method: immunoSEQ multiplex PCR; TCRdb's copy keeps in-frame clones and lacks some. The table includes around 480,000 clones, about 79% detected once. The CDR3 runs 15 residues. CDR1 and CDR2 (germline): SGHTS, YDEGEE. With 0 bases removed from V and 9 bases from J, the gap between germline ends came to 16 bases. The TCR originated in a woman aged 40-49 years in good health. Some clones in this sample may be carry-over from other donors' samples. Sample: PBMCs. The chain recombines TRBV5-8 with TRBJ1-5; D is perhaps TRBD1 (5 bases). The CDR3, as DNA: TGTGCCAGCAGCTTGGAGGGGACTACCGTTCGGCCCCAGCATTTT. Translating gives CASSLEGTTVRPQHF.